Given below is one TCR beta chain in context. It lacks a known antigen. Per-nucleotide qualities are absent, and no much larger clonotype sits a single base away. Enrolling through a virtual design, the prospective study's participants ranged in age from roughly 18 to 89 years and lived across roughly 23 United States geographic areas. To assign participants to cohorts, the prospective study relied on clinical history that participants themselves reported in a screening survey and a study questionnaire. In the prospective study, mobile phlebotomists collected whole blood, serum and a nasopharyngeal or oropharyngeal swab from each participant. Additional blood draws and questionnaires over an approximately 2-month period could optionally be provided by prospective study participants. Before DNA extraction, blood samples from the prospective study were shipped at room temperature or frozen. TCRbeta CDR3 regions were amplified from genomic DNA by means of the immunoSEQ Assay, a bias-controlled multiplex PCR. In the original analysis: The number of nucleated cells in each sample was estimated by amplification of reference gene primers within the assay. To quantify the absolute abundance of each unique TCRbeta CDR3 rearrangement, sequence reads were collapsed and filtered. For each sample, productive Simpson clonality was calculated as the square root of Simpson's diversity index across productive rearrangements. The source is immuneACCESS, and TCRdb retained only in-frame sequences with V and J called. Part of the clones is not carried over; for the studies checked, unresolved V genes explain less than half of this, and the remainder is unexplained. The V and J calls and clone size come from that table; D and trimming were worked out from the DNA. Within this sample are around 180,000 clones, with 76% of them counted one time only. Jointly, the top ten make up about a sixth of the sample.

The data originate from a study of blood T cell repertoires in COVID-19 (dated by TCRdb to 2018 to 2020). Notes on the research overall: Collaborator samples came from the United States, Italy and Spain and covered acute and convalescent phases of COVID-19. Where HLA class I and class II types were available, the types were taken from metadata supplied by the sample provider, not from assay-based typing. The dataset comprised deeply sampled blood TCRbeta repertoires from subjects exposed to, actively infected with, or recovered from COVID-19. The repertoires were made available in a free public database intended to serve as a resource for research on the immune response to SARS-CoV-2. Samples came from the ongoing ImmuneRACE study (first 160 participants) plus 1,254 subjects from 6 global collaborators. Sample metadata almost always included a de-identified subject ID, COVID-19 status, age in years and sex. The material from the prospective study consisted of cDNA or gDNA derived from T cells, B-cell-depleted T cells, or PBMCs. Points the paper makes about the study in general: How much clinical and demographic metadata was included differed by source and by participant, and the metadata was provided uncurated.

Trimming removed 11 bases from V and 4 bases from J; the gene matches leave 7 bases unexplained. The germline V gene encodes CDR1 MNHEY and CDR2 SVGAGI. From cysteine to phenylalanine, the CDR3 is 13 amino acids long. Here the CDR3 DNA is all that survives: 39 bases in frame from base 1. This receptor chain uses TRBV6-5 and TRBJ2-3; the central 9 bases match TRBD1. The TCR was taken from a woman aged 50 to 60 with acute COVID-19. Sequencing was carried out using PBMCs or T cells enriched from blood (not recorded which). Here the CDR3 is given as CAGGTGIADTQYF. The DNA sequence follows: TGTGCCGGGGGGACAGGGATTGCAGATACGCAGTATTTT.